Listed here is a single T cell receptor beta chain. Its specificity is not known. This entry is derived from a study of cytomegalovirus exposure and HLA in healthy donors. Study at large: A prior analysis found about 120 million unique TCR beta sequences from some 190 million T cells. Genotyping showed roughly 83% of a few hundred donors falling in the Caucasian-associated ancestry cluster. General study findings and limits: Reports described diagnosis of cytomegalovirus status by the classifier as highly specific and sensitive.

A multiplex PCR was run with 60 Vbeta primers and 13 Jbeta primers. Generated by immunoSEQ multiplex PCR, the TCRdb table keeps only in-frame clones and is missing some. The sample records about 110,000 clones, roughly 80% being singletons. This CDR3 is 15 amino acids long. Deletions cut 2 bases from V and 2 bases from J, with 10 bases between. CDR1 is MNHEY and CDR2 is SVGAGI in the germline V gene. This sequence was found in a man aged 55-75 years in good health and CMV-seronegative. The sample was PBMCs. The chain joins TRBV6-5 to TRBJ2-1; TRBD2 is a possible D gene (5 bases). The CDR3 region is CASSYTRTAYNEQFF. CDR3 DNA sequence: TGTGCCAGCAGTTACACCCGGACTGCCTACAATGAGCAGTTCTTC.